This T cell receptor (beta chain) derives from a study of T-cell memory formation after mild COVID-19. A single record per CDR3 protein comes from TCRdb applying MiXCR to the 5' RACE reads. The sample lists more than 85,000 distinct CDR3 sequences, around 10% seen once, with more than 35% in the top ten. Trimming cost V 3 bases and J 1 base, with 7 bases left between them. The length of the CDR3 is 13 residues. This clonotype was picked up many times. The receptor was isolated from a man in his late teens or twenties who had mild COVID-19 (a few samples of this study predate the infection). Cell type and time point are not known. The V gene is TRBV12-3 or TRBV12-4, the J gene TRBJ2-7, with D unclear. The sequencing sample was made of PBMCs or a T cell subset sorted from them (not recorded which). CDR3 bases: TGTGCCAGCAGTTTCCAAGAATCCTACGAGCAGTACGTC. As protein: CASSFQESYEQYV.